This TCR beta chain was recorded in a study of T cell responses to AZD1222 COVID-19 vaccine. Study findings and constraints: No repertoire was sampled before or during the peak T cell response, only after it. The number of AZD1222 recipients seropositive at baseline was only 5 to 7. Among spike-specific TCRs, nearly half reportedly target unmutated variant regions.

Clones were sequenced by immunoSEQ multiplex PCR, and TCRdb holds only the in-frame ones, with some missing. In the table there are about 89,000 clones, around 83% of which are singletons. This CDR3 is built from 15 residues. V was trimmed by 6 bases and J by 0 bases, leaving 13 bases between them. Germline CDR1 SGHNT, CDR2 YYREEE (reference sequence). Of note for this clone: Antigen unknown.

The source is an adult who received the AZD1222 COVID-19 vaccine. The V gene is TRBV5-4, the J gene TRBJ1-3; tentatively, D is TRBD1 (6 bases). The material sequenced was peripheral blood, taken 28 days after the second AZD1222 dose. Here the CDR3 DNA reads TGTGCCAGCACCAGGGGCCTAGGCTCTGGAAACACCATATATTTT. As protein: CASTRGLGSGNTIYF.